These 27 T cell receptor beta chains share one sample of origin, sequenced in a study of blood T cell repertoires in COVID-19. Clones were sequenced by immunoSEQ multiplex PCR, and TCRdb holds only the in-frame ones, with some missing. The data contain 60,000 to 85,000 clones, 83% of them seen just once; the ten biggest clones take up 35% to 50%. Sequences were obtained from peripheral blood. These receptors all come from a man older than 75 with acute or convalescent COVID-19.

The chain employs TRBV5-5 and TRBJ1-6; D unresolved. Trimming shortened V by 2 bases and J by 7 bases, and 13 bases separated the two germline ends. This CDR3 comprises 15 residues. Looked up from germline, CDR1 is SGHKS and CDR2 is YYEKEE (reference sequence). CDR3 nucleotide sequence: TGTGCCAGCAGCTTAGTGACAAAACCCAATTCACCCCTCCACTTT. Its translation is CASSLVTKPNSPLHF.

The chain has TRBV7-2 and TRBJ1-5, with 12 bases aligning to TRBD1. The length of the CDR3 is 17 residues. The J segment lost 8 bases and the V segment lost 3 bases, leaving 11 bases of the junction unmatched. Germline V CDR1 and CDR2: SGHTA, FQGNSA. CDR3: CASSFLGTGGRGEPQHF. CDR3 bases: TGTGCCAGCAGCTTTTTGGGGACAGGGGGCCGGGGGGAGCCCCAGCATTTT.

The rearrangement joins TRBV19 to TRBJ2-1, with TRBD2 matching 9 bases. In germline, CDR1 is LNHDA, CDR2 SQIVND (reference sequence). V gave up 6 bases and J gave up 4 bases; unmatched junction bases: 13. The CDR3 loop spans 17 amino acids. CDR3 DNA sequence: TGTGCCAGTAGCCCATGGGCTAGCGGGGATACTTACAATGAGCAGTTCTTC. This encodes CASSPWASGDTYNEQFF.

V gene TRBV7-8 combines with J gene TRBJ2-7; tentative D call: TRBD1 (6 bases). The CDR3 consists of 13 residues. Germline assignment: CDR1 SGHVS and CDR2 FQNEAQ. Deletions cut 1 base from V and 5 bases from J, with 9 bases between. This CDR3 reads CASSLGNRDEQYF. The DNA of the CDR3 is TGTGCCAGCAGCTTAGGTAACAGGGACGAGCAGTACTTC. Together with reference TRBV7-8 and TRBJ2-7, the CDR3 gives the full variable domain: GAGVSQSPRYKVAKRGQDVALRCDPISGHVSLFWYQQALGQGPEFLTYFQNEAQLDKSGLPSDRFFAERPEGSVSTLKIQRTQQEDSAVYLCASSLGNRDEQYFGPGTRLTVT.

The chain employs TRBV18 and TRBJ2-7; 8 bases match TRBD1. V was pared by 8 bases and J by 5 bases, with 8 bases of the junction left unmatched. The CDR3 loop spans 13 amino acids. CDR1 is KGHSH and CDR2 is LQKENI in the germline V gene. The CDR3 nucleotides are TGTGCCAGCCCCGGACAGGGTGCCCACGAGCAGTACTTC. This sequence encodes CASPGQGAHEQYF.

The chain recombines TRBV21-1 with TRBJ1-6; whether TRBD1, the table's D call, matches the DNA was not checked. TRBV21-1 is designated a pseudogene. The CDR3 consists of 14 residues. CDR3 residues: CASSKGLSNSPLHF. CDR3 nucleotide sequence: TGTGCCAGCAGCAAAGGGCTTTCAAATTCACCCCTCCACTTT.

V usage is TRBV19 and J usage is TRBJ1-5, with D perhaps matching TRBD1 (6 bases). V lost 9 bases and J lost 0, with 12 bases in between. Germline V gene sequence: CDR1 LNHDA, CDR2 SQIVND (reference sequence). The CDR3 covers 14 residues. CDR3 sequence (DNA): TGTGCCAGATTTACAGGGTATAGCAATCAGCCCCAGCATTTT. It specifies CARFTGYSNQPQHF. Full variable domain (remainder filled in from reference TRBV19 and TRBJ1-5): DGGITQSPKYLFRKEGQNVTLSCEQNLNHDAMYWYRQDPGQGLRLIYYSQIVNDFQKGDIAEGYSVSREKKESFPLTVTSAQKNPTAFYLCARFTGYSNQPQHFGDGTRLSIL.

The chain links TRBV11-2 to TRBJ1-2; D not certain. The ends were cut back, 0 bases at V and 8 bases at J, with 10 bases in the middle. The length of the CDR3 is 13 residues. Germline V gene sequence: CDR1 SGHAT, CDR2 FQNNGV. CDR3 region: CASSLDGRGGYTF. The CDR3 DNA follows: TGTGCCAGCAGCTTAGATGGCCGAGGAGGCTACACCTTC.

This clone has only one observation. The CDR3 loop reads CAIRGRVGTEAFF. Here the CDR3 DNA reads TGTGCCATCAGGGGGCGCGTGGGGACTGAAGCTTTCTTT. The chain carries TRBV28 and TRBJ1-1; 8 bases match TRBD1. Germline V lookup: CDR1 MDHEN, CDR2 SYDVKM. The junction had 9 bases not matched to a gene; V was cut back by 10 bases and J by 5 bases. The CDR3 is 13 amino acids.

The CDR3 region is CASSLTGVASNEQFF. The CDR3 DNA is TGTGCCAGCAGCTTAACGGGTGTAGCAAGCAATGAGCAGTTCTTC. J is TRBJ2-1 and V is TRBV7-3; D is undetermined. Germline assignment: CDR1 SGHTA and CDR2 FQGTGA. The CDR3 sequence is 15 residues long. With 0 bases removed from V and 6 bases from J, the gap between germline ends came to 12 bases.

The rearrangement links TRBV6-4 to TRBJ2-2; 7 positions match TRBD2. Trimming cost V 8 bases and J 1 base; bases outside gene matches: 13. Per the germline V gene, CDR1 is MRHNA and CDR2 is SNTAGT. The CDR3 extends over 17 amino acids. CDR3 sequence: CASPSCRGVVNTGELFF. The CDR3 DNA follows: TGTGCCAGCCCTTCATGCCGGGGGGTCGTGAACACCGGGGAGCTGTTTTTT.

The V and J genes are TRBV7-5 and TRBJ2-1; TRBD1 is the table's D call and was not checked against the DNA. TRBV7-5 has pseudogene status. The CDR3 is 18 residues long. CDR3 nucleotides: TGTGCCAGAAGCCCAAAGATTGGTAAAATTGGACACCTTCATGAGCAGTTCTTC. Amino acid sequence: CARSPKIGKIGHLHEQFF.

The chain couples TRBV15 to TRBJ1-1, with 7 positions matching TRBD1. The CDR3 is 13 amino acids. Germline CDR1 reads LNHNV; CDR2 reads YYDKDF (reference sequence). V dropped 0 bases and J dropped 10; count of bases not matched to a gene: 5. The CDR3 region has the DNA TGTGCCACCAGCAGAGAAGGGGGCGAAAGAGCTTTCTTT. Encoded protein: CATSREGGERAFF.

The J gene is TRBJ2-3, the V gene TRBV29-1; 9 bases map to TRBD2. Trimming removed 6 bases from V and 0 bases from J; junction bases left unmatched: 1. Germline CDR1 SQVTM, CDR2 ANQGSEA. CDR3 length: 13 residues. The CDR3 sequence: CSVGTSSTDTQYF. CDR3 coding DNA: TGCAGCGTCGGGACTAGCAGCACAGATACGCAGTATTTT.

This chain links TRBV11-2 with TRBJ1-6, with D hard to call. V lost 3 bases to trimming and J lost 0 bases, with 12 bases between them. The CDR3 covers 17 residues. Germline CDR1 is SGHAT and CDR2 is FQNNGV. The CDR3 region is CASSFSTGGSYNSPLHF. As DNA, the CDR3 is TGTGCCAGCAGCTTTTCGACCGGAGGCTCCTATAATTCACCCCTCCACTTT.

V gene TRBV28 combines with J gene TRBJ1-4, with 8 bases aligning to TRBD1. Looked up from germline, CDR1 is MDHEN and CDR2 is SYDVKM. J lost 7 bases, V lost 5 bases, and 6 bases had no gene match. The CDR3 extends over 14 amino acids. In DNA, the CDR3 is TGTGCCAGCAGTAGCACAGGGGGTCGTGAAAAACTGTTTTTT. It translates to CASSSTGGREKLFF.

The gene calls are TRBV12-3 or TRBV12-4 and TRBJ2-2; no firm D call. The CDR3 contains 13 residues. With 5 bases removed from V and 9 bases from J, the gap between germline ends came to 13 bases. In DNA form, the CDR3 reads TGTGCCAGCAGTGACAACGGCGATCGGGAGCTGTTTTTT. It encodes CASSDNGDRELFF.

The chain carries TRBV6-2 or TRBV6-3 and TRBJ1-5, with D perhaps TRBD1 (5 bases). The V and J ends lost 6 bases and 0 bases respectively, with 9 bases between them. This CDR3 spans 14 amino acids. CDR1 and CDR2 (germline): MNHEY, SVGEGT. The CDR3 reads CASSIQVSNQPQHF. CDR3 coding DNA: TGTGCCAGCAGCATACAGGTTAGCAATCAGCCCCAGCATTTT.

The chain employs TRBV24-1 and TRBJ2-1, with 8 bases matching TRBD2. Germline V gives CDR1 KGHDR, CDR2 SFDVKD. Trimming took 11 bases from V and 7 from J; bases not matched to a gene: 9. The CDR3 loop spans 13 amino acids. The CDR3 here is CASQREFGNEQFF. The CDR3 region has the DNA TGTGCCAGCCAGCGGGAGTTTGGGAATGAGCAGTTCTTC.

The sample holds one count of this clone. The chain carries TRBV6-5 and TRBJ1-4, with D unresolved. The germline V gene encodes CDR1 MNHEY and CDR2 SVGAGI. Trimming stripped 8 bases from V and 2 bases from J, with 6 bases between. CDR3 length: 12 amino acids. The DNA of the CDR3 is TGTGCCAGCGGGCGCACTAATGAAAAACTGTTTTTT. It yields the protein CASGRTNEKLFF.

V is TRBV7-9 and J is TRBJ1-2; D remains ambiguous. In germline, CDR1 is SEHNR, CDR2 FQNEAQ (reference sequence). V shed 3 bases and J shed 3 bases, with 5 bases lying between them. This CDR3 spans 12 amino acids. CDR3 loop: CASSFADYGYTF. The CDR3 nucleotides read TGTGCCAGCAGCTTTGCGGACTATGGCTACACCTTC.

This clone came up once. The chain's CDR3 is CASSDFPTDTQYF. CDR3 sequence (DNA): TGTGCCAGCAGTGACTTCCCCACAGATACGCAGTATTTT. The chain couples TRBV27 to TRBJ2-3; D is unresolved. V lost 5 bases to trimming and J lost 2 bases, with 8 bases between them. Germline V CDR1 and CDR2: MNHEY, SMNVEV (reference sequence). The CDR3 covers 13 residues.

The V and J genes are TRBV10-1 and TRBJ2-1, with TRBD1 matching 8 bases. The CDR3 is 13 residues long. Per germline, CDR1 WNHNN and CDR2 SYGVQD (reference sequence). The J segment lost 6 bases and the V segment lost 9 bases, leaving 7 bases of the junction unmatched. DNA of the CDR3: TGCGCCAGTGCTGACGGACAGGGCAATGAGCAGTTCTTC. Its translation: CASADGQGNEQFF.

The CDR3 is CASSPNGLGLGNTEAFF. CDR3 coding DNA: TGTGCCAGCAGCCCGAATGGTTTGGGACTCGGAAACACTGAAGCTTTCTTT. This chain links TRBV13 with TRBJ1-1; possibly TRBD1 for D (5 bases). V shed 5 bases and J shed 2 bases, with 21 bases lying between them. This CDR3 has 17 amino acids. The germline V gene encodes CDR1 PRHDT and CDR2 FYEKMQ (reference sequence).

This chain connects TRBV7-2 to TRBJ2-3; TRBD2 agrees at 13 bases. The CDR3 sequence is 15 residues long. Trimming took 3 bases from V and 6 from J; bases not matched to a gene: 3. Germline V gene data show CDR1 as SGHTA and CDR2 as FQGNSA. CDR3 DNA sequence: TGTGCCAGCAGCTTCGGACTAGCGGGGGCGGATACGCAGTATTTT. Translation: CASSFGLAGADTQYF.

The chain is built from TRBV16 and TRBJ2-7, with 7 bases that match TRBD2. With 1 base clipped from V and 5 bases from J, the junction kept 8 bases outside the gene matches. Per germline, CDR1 KGHSY and CDR2 FQNENV. This CDR3 contains 15 residues. CDR3 residues: CASSQWTSSVNEQYF. The CDR3 region has the DNA TGTGCCAGCAGCCAATGGACTAGTTCAGTCAACGAGCAGTACTTC.

The chain joins TRBV9 to TRBJ2-1; 12 nucleotides agree with TRBD2. This CDR3 comprises 19 residues. Germline V gives CDR1 SGDLS, CDR2 YYNGEE. Trimming at V came to 1 base and at J to 8 bases, leaving 16 bases not matched to a gene. The CDR3 protein is CASSVSTSGRAGLRDEQFF. The CDR3 coding sequence is TGTGCCAGCAGCGTATCGACTAGCGGGAGAGCGGGGCTTCGGGATGAGCAGTTCTTC.